Shown below are 6 T cell receptor beta chains from a single sample sequenced in a study of shared clonotypes between healthy human individuals. Sequenced by immunoSEQ multiplex PCR; TCRdb stores in-frame clones only, minus some. The table records about 1.5 million clones, 95% to 99% of them present only once. Sequencing was performed on naive CD4+ T cells sorted from blood. Subset indicated: CD45RA+ positively selected. Receptor source: a young man in good health.

This rearrangement joins TRBV19 to TRBJ1-1; D uncertain. CDR3 length: 15 amino acids. In germline, CDR1 is LNHDA, CDR2 SQIVND (reference sequence). V dropped 6 bases and J dropped 5 bases, with 19 bases sitting between them. DNA for the CDR3: TGTGCCAGTAGAACGGCAGGACGCGGGATAACTGAAGCTTTCTTT. This translates into CASRTAGRGITEAFF.

J is TRBJ2-3 and V is TRBV19; tentatively, D is TRBD2 (6 bases). V shed 1 base and J shed 2 bases, with 13 bases lying between them. The CDR3 consists of 16 residues. The germline V gene encodes CDR1 LNHDA and CDR2 SQIVND (reference sequence). CDR3 coding DNA: TGTGCCAGTAGTATAGGGGGACTTGGCATCACAGATACGCAGTATTTT. The encoded protein is CASSIGGLGITDTQYF. The entire variable domain, with the rest obtained from reference TRBV19 and TRBJ2-3, is as follows: DGGITQSPKYLFRKEGQNVTLSCEQNLNHDAMYWYRQDPGQGLRLIYYSQIVNDFQKGDIAEGYSVSREKKESFPLTVTSAQKNPTAFYLCASSIGGLGITDTQYFGPGTRLTVL.

In its sample, this clone was seen once. V gene TRBV19 combines with J gene TRBJ2-7; no clear D. CDR3 size: 13 residues. Trimming stripped 3 bases from V and 0 bases from J, with 6 bases between. CDR1 and CDR2 (germline): LNHDA, SQIVND (reference sequence). CDR3 bases: TGTGCCAGTAGTATGCAGCCCTCCTACGAGCAGTACTTC. It encodes CASSMQPSYEQYF.

This chain uses TRBV5-4 with TRBJ1-1; 7 bases match TRBD1. CDR1 and CDR2 from the germline V gene are SGHNT and YYREEE (reference sequence). Trimming removed 5 bases from V and 0 bases from J; junction bases left unmatched: 7. The CDR3 sequence is 15 residues long. Here the CDR3 reads CASRDRRNMNTEAFF. The CDR3 coding sequence is TGTGCCAGCAGGGACAGGAGAAATATGAACACTGAAGCTTTCTTT. Together with reference TRBV5-4 and TRBJ1-1, the CDR3 gives the full variable domain: ETGVTQSPTHLIKTRGQQVTLRCSSQSGHNTVSWYQQALGQGPQFIFQYYREEENGRGNFPPRFSGLQFPNYSSELNVNALELDDSALYLCASRDRRNMNTEAFFGQGTRLTVV.

The J gene is TRBJ2-1, the V gene TRBV18, with TRBD1 matching 7 bases. The CDR3 loop spans 15 amino acids. J was trimmed by 1 base and V by 5 bases; bases with no gene match: 5. Germline-derived CDR1 and CDR2 are KGHSH and LQKENI. The CDR3 sequence: CASSETGKSYNEQFF. For the CDR3, the DNA is TGTGCCAGCTCAGAGACAGGGAAGTCCTACAATGAGCAGTTCTTC.

V gene TRBV6-5 combines with J gene TRBJ2-2; D gene ambiguous. V dropped 0 bases and J dropped 5 bases, with 7 bases sitting between them. Germline V lookup: CDR1 MNHEY, CDR2 SVGAGI. The CDR3 is made up of 14 amino acids. This CDR3 reads CASSYSQATGELFF. For the CDR3, the DNA is TGTGCCAGCAGTTACTCCCAGGCTACCGGGGAGCTGTTTTTT.